Sequencing of this TCR beta chain was carried out in a study of blood T cell repertoires in COVID-19. Study processing details: Scientists estimated how many nucleated cells there were by amplifying reference gene primers. Data came from immunoSEQ multiplex PCR; TCRdb stores just in-frame clones and leaves some out. The V and J calls and clone size come from that table; D and trimming were worked out from the DNA. The sample contains 100,000 to 150,000 clones, roughly 80% of which appear only once. This receptor was obtained from a woman in her 50s with acute or convalescent COVID-19. What was sequenced was peripheral blood.

The CDR3 reads CASSYEQHNEAFF. CDR3 in DNA: TGTGCCAGCAGTTACGAACAGCATAATGAAGCTTTCTTT. This sequence joins TRBV6-5 and TRBJ1-1, with unresolved D. This CDR3 region has 13 residues. Germline V gives CDR1 MNHEY, CDR2 SVGAGI. The ends were cut back, 2 bases at V and 7 bases at J, with 11 bases in the middle.